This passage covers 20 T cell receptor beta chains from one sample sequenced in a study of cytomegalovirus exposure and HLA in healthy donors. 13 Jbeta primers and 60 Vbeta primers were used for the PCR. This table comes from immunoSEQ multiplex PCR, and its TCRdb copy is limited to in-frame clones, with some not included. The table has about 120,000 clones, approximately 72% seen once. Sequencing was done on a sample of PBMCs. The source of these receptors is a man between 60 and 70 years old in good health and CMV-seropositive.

The CDR3 here is CASSGSAGAGTEKLFF. In DNA, the CDR3 is TGCGCCAGCAGTGGGTCGGCTGGGGCAGGAACTGAAAAACTGTTTTTT. V is TRBV10-2 and J is TRBJ1-4, with D perhaps matching TRBD1 (5 bases). Trimming left V 4 bases short and J 7 bases short, with 19 bases between. The CDR3 is 16 residues long. CDR1 and CDR2 (germline): WSHSY, SAAADI.

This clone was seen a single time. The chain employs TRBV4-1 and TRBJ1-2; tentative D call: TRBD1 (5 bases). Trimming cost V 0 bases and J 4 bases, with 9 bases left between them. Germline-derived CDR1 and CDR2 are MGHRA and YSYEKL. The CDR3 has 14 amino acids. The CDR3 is CASSQDGQGYGYTF. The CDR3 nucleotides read TGCGCCAGCAGCCAAGATGGGCAGGGCTATGGCTACACCTTC.

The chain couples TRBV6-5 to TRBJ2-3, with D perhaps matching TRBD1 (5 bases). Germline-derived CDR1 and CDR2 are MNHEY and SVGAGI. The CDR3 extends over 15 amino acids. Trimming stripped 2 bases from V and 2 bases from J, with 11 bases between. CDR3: CASSYRQGSTDTQYF. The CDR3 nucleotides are TGTGCCAGCAGTTACCGCCAGGGCTCCACAGATACGCAGTATTTT.

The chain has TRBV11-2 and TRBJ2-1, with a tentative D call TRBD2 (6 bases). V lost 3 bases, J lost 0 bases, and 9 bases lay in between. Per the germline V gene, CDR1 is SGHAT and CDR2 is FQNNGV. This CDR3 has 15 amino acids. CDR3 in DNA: TGTGCCAGCAGCTTTAGCGGAAGCTCCTACAATGAGCAGTTCTTC. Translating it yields CASSFSGSSYNEQFF. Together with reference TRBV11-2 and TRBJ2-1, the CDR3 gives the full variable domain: EAGVAQSPRYKIIEKRQSVAFWCNPISGHATLYWYQQILGQGPKLLIQFQNNGVVDDSQLPKDRFSAERLKGVDSTLKIQPAKLEDSAVYLCASSFSGSSYNEQFFGPGTRLTVL.

The CDR3 loop is CASSLGWRGRYNEQFF. CDR3 DNA sequence: TGTGCCAGCAGCTTGGGGTGGCGGGGGCGCTACAATGAGCAGTTCTTC. V is TRBV11-2 and J is TRBJ2-1; D may be TRBD2 (7 bases). There are 16 residues in the CDR3. From germline, CDR1 is SGHAT and CDR2 FQNNGV. V was trimmed by 3 bases and J by 3 bases, leaving 15 bases between them. Full variable domain (rest looked up from reference TRBV11-2 and TRBJ2-1): EAGVAQSPRYKIIEKRQSVAFWCNPISGHATLYWYQQILGQGPKLLIQFQNNGVVDDSQLPKDRFSAERLKGVDSTLKIQPAKLEDSAVYLCASSLGWRGRYNEQFFGPGTRLTVL.

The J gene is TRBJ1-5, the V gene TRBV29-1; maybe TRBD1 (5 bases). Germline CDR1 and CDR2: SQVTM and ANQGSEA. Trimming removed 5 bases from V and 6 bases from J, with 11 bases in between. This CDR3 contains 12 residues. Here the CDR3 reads CSVRTGGQPQHF. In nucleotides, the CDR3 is TGCAGCGTTAGGACGGGGGGTCAGCCCCAGCATTTT.

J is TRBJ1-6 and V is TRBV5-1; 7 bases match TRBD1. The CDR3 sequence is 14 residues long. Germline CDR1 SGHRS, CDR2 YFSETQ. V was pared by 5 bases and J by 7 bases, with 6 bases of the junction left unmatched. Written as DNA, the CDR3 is TGCGCCAGCAGATTTGGGACAGCCAATTCACCCCTCCACTTT. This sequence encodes CASRFGTANSPLHF.

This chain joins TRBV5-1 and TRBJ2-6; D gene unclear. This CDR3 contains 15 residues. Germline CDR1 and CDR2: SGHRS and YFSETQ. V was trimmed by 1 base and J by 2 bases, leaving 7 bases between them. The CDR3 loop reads CASSLFAAGANVLTF. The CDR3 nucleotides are TGCGCCAGCAGCTTGTTCGCGGCTGGGGCCAACGTCCTGACTTTC. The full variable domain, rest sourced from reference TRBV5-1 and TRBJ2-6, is KAGVTQTPRYLIKTRGQQVTLSCSPISGHRSVSWYQQTPGQGLQFLFEYFSETQRNKGNFPGRFSGRQFSNSRSEMNVSTLELGDSALYLCASSLFAAGANVLTFGAGSRLTVL.

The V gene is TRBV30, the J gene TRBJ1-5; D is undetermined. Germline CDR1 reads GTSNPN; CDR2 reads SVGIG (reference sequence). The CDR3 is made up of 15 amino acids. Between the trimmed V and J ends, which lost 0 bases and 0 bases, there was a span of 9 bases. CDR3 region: CAWSVGGVSNQPQHF. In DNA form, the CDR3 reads TGTGCCTGGAGTGTAGGCGGGGTTAGCAATCAGCCCCAGCATTTT.

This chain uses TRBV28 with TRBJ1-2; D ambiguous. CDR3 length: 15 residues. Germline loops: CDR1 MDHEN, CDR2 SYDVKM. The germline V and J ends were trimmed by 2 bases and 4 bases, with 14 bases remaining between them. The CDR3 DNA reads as TGTGCCAGCAGTTTAAGGACTTTAACCTTCTATGGCTACACCTTC. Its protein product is CASSLRTLTFYGYTF.

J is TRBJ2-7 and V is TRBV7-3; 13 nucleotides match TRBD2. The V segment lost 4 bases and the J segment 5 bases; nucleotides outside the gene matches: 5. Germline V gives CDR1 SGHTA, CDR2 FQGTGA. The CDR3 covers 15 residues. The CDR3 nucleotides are TGTGCCAGCAGCTCCGGACTAGCGGGAGCTAACGAGCAGTACTTC. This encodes CASSSGLAGANEQYF.

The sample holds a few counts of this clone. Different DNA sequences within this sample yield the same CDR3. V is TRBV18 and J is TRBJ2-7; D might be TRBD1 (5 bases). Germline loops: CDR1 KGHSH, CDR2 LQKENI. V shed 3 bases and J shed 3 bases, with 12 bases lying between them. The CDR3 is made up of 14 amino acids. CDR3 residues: CASSPQGINYEQYF. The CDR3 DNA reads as TGTGCCAGCTCACCCCAGGGTATCAACTACGAGCAGTACTTC.

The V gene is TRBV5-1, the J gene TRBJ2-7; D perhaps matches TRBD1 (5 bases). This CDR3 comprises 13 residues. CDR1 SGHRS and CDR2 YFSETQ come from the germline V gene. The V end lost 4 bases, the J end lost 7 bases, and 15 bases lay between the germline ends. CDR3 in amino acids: CASSPDTEWEQYF. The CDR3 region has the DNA TGCGCCAGCAGCCCGGACACAGAATGGGAGCAGTACTTC. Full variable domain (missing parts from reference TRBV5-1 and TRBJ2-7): KAGVTQTPRYLIKTRGQQVTLSCSPISGHRSVSWYQQTPGQGLQFLFEYFSETQRNKGNFPGRFSGRQFSNSRSEMNVSTLELGDSALYLCASSPDTEWEQYFGPGTRLTVT.

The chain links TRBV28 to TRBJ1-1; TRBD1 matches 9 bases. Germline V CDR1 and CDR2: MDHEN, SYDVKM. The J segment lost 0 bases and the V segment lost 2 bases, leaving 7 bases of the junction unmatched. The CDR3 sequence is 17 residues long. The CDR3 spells CASSLAQGATMNTEAFF. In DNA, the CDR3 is TGTGCCAGCAGTTTAGCACAGGGGGCCACCATGAACACTGAAGCTTTCTTT.

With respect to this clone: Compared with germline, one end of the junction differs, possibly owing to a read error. The CDR3 spells CASRWGRVGSGLTYEQCF. CDR3 in DNA: TGCGCCAGCAGATGGGGCAGGGTAGGTAGCGGCCTTACCTACGAGCAGTGCTTC. The chain couples TRBV10-2 to TRBJ2-7, with D perhaps matching TRBD2 (6 bases). Per germline, CDR1 WSHSY and CDR2 SAAADI. CDR3 length: 18 amino acids.

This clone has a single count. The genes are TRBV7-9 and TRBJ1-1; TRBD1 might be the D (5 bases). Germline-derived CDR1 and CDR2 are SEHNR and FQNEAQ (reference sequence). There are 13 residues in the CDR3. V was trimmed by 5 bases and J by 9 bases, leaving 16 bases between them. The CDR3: CASSAHRRDKAFF. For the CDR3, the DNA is TGTGCCAGCAGCGCACACAGGAGGGATAAAGCTTTCTTT.

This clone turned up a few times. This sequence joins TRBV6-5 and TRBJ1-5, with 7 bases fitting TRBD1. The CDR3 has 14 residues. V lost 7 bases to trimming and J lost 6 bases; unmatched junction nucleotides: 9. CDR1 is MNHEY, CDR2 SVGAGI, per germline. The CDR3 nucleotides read TGTGCCAGCACCCAAGAACAGGGGCTTCAGCCCCAGCATTTT. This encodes CASTQEQGLQPQHF.

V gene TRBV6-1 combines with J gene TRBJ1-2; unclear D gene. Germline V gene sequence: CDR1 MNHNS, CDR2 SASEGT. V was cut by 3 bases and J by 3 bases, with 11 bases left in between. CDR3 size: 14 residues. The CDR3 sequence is CASSDRVRYYGYTF. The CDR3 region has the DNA TGTGCCAGCAGTGACCGCGTCAGGTACTATGGCTACACCTTC.

CDR3 in DNA: TGTGCCAGCAGTGAACAGGGAGGCACCGGGGAGCTGTTTTTT. It codes for CASSEQGGTGELFF. The gene calls are TRBV6-1 and TRBJ2-2; a weak D match, TRBD2 (6 bases). The germline gives CDR1 MNHNS, CDR2 SASEGT. The CDR3 loop spans 14 amino acids. V was pared by 2 bases and J by 4 bases, with 8 bases between.

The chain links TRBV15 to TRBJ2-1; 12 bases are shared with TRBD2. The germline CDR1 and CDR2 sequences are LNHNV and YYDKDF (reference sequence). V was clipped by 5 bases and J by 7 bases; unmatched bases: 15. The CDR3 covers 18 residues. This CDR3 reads CATSLPRLAGVIKNEQFF. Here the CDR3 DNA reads TGTGCCACCAGCCTCCCCAGACTAGCGGGGGTAATAAAAAATGAGCAGTTCTTC.